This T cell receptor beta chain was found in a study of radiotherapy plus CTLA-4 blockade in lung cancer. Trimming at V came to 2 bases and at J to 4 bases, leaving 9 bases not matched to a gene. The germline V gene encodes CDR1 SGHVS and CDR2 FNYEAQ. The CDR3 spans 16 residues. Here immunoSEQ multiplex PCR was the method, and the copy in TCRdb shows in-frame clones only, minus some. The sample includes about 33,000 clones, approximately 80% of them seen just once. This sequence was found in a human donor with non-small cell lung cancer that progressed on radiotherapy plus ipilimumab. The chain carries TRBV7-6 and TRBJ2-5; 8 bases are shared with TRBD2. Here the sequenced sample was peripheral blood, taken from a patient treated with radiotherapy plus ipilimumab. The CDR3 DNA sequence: TGTGCCAGCAGCTTATCGACTAGCGTGTTAGGAGAGACCCAGTACTTC. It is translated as CASSLSTSVLGETQYF.